This T cell receptor beta chain is from a study of blood T cell repertoires in COVID-19. Overall study: Researchers got acute and convalescent COVID-19 samples from the United States, Italy and Spain. The analysed material was cDNA or gDNA that came from T cells, B-cell-depleted T cells, or PBMCs.

This study enrolled people aged roughly 18 to 89 from about two dozen US geographic areas. CDR3 length: 14 amino acids. Deletions cut 1 base from V and 6 bases from J, with 13 bases between. CDR1 SGHAT and CDR2 FQNNGV come from the germline V gene. Sequencing used immunoSEQ multiplex PCR; TCRdb keeps in-frame clones, though not all of them. The sample holds 150,000 or so clones, about 86% seen once. The sequenced sample consisted of PBMCs or T cells enriched from blood (not recorded which). This chain connects TRBV11-2 to TRBJ2-7; weak D call: TRBD2 (5 bases). The TCR comes from a man aged 45 to 65 who had recovered from COVID-19. Here the CDR3 reads CASSLVAGMGEQYF. In DNA, the CDR3 is TGTGCCAGCAGCTTAGTAGCCGGGATGGGCGAGCAGTACTTC.